This passage covers 12 T cell receptor beta chains from one sample sequenced in a study of CD8+ T cells in alopecia areata. Regarding treatment: oral pan-JAK inhibitor, 5-10 mg twice daily. RNA was isolated and reverse transcribed to cDNA, the sequencing template. Some clones are missing from TCRdb's copy, which holds only in-frame ones; the method was immunoSEQ multiplex PCR. The sample yields some 170,000 clones, roughly 50% seen once. Sequenced here: CD4+ T cells sorted from blood, sampled at roughly week 55, from a patient treated with tofacitinib. These receptors were obtained from a human donor with alopecia areata.

This clone was counted only a few times. CDR3 sequence: CASSLGHWGTEAFF. The DNA of the CDR3 is TGCGCCAGCAGCTTGGGACATTGGGGCACTGAAGCTTTCTTT. V is TRBV5-1 and J is TRBJ1-1; D gene ambiguous. Trimming shortened V by 0 bases and J by 4 bases, and 10 bases separated the two germline ends. The CDR3 extends over 14 amino acids. From germline, CDR1 is SGHRS and CDR2 YFSETQ.

The chain combines TRBV7-9 with TRBJ2-5; TRBD2 might be the D (6 bases). Trimming cost V 7 bases and J 2 bases, with 14 bases left between them. This CDR3 region has 14 residues. Germline CDR1 reads SEHNR; CDR2 reads FQNEAQ (reference sequence). This CDR3 reads CASTQRGGQETQYF. The DNA of the CDR3 is TGTGCCAGCACCCAACGTGGGGGGCAAGAGACCCAGTACTTC.

This clone has just a few counts. The gene calls are TRBV5-6 and TRBJ2-7; no clear D. V was shortened by 3 bases and J by 0 bases, with 7 bases between the two germline ends. The CDR3 is 13 amino acids. Germline V lookup: CDR1 SGHDT, CDR2 YYEEEE. CDR3 bases: TGTGCCAGCAGCTCCCAAGCCTCCTACGAGCAGTACTTC. It translates to CASSSQASYEQYF.

This chain uses TRBV6-6 with TRBJ1-4, with 10 bases aligning to TRBD1. This CDR3 contains 13 residues. The V segment lost 6 bases and the J segment 7 bases; nucleotides outside the gene matches: 2. Per the germline V gene, CDR1 is MNHNY and CDR2 is SVGAGI (reference sequence). This CDR3 reads CASSGQGVEKLFF. The CDR3 DNA sequence: TGTGCCAGCAGCGGACAGGGGGTTGAAAAACTGTTTTTT.

This chain joins TRBV10-3 and TRBJ2-1; TRBD1 matches 8 bases. The germline V gene has CDR1 ENHRY and CDR2 SYGVKD. The V gene end was trimmed by 6 bases and the J gene end by 8 bases; junction bases not matched to a gene: 6. The CDR3 consists of 13 residues. The CDR3, as DNA: TGTGCCATCAGCACGGACAGGGACCATGAGCAGTTCTTC. Translation gives CAISTDRDHEQFF.

The chain links TRBV23-1 to TRBJ1-2; D not resolved. TRBV23-1 counts as an open reading frame of uncertain function. V was clipped by 7 bases and J by 5 bases, with 14 bases between them. The CDR3 has 13 amino acids. The CDR3 loop is CASIPDGLYGYTF. The DNA of the CDR3 is TGCGCCAGCATCCCCGACGGTTTGTATGGCTACACCTTC.

The chain recombines TRBV5-1 with TRBJ1-1, with 8 nucleotides matching TRBD1. Germline V CDR1 and CDR2: SGHRS, YFSETQ. The CDR3 runs to 13 residues. J lost 7 bases, V lost 4 bases, and 6 bases had no gene match. CDR3 sequence: CASSVNGQGEAFF. The CDR3 DNA is TGCGCCAGCAGCGTCAACGGACAGGGTGAAGCTTTCTTT.

This rearrangement joins TRBV14 to TRBJ2-3, with a weak D call TRBD1 (5 bases). Germline V CDR1 and CDR2: SGHDN, FVKESK. V lost 2 bases to trimming and J lost 2 bases, with 11 bases between them. There are 15 residues in the CDR3. The CDR3 loop is CASSQRQSSTDTQYF. The CDR3 DNA is TGTGCCAGCAGCCAACGACAGTCTTCCACAGATACGCAGTATTTT.

V usage is TRBV5-1 and J usage is TRBJ1-4, with a possible D match to TRBD1 (6 bases). Germline V gene data show CDR1 as SGHRS and CDR2 as YFSETQ. CDR3 length: 15 amino acids. V was pared by 0 bases and J by 5 bases, with 11 bases between. The CDR3 DNA sequence: TGCGCCAGCAGCTTGGCCCAGGGGATCAATGAAAAACTGTTTTTT. It encodes CASSLAQGINEKLFF.

This clone was observed a few times. The chain combines TRBV27 with TRBJ2-2; D is undetermined. Germline loops: CDR1 MNHEY, CDR2 SMNVEV (reference sequence). The ends were cut back, 3 bases at V and 4 bases at J, with 9 bases in the middle. The CDR3 extends over 14 amino acids. The CDR3 coding sequence is TGTGCCAGCAGTTTTCCCCCGGGCACCGGGGAGCTGTTTTTT. Translating gives CASSFPPGTGELFF.

The J gene is TRBJ1-4, the V gene TRBV30; no definite D call. The CDR3 is made up of 14 amino acids. Per germline, CDR1 GTSNPN and CDR2 SVGIG (reference sequence). V was clipped by 2 bases and J by 7 bases, with 14 bases between them. DNA of the CDR3: TGTGCCTGGAGTAAGGCCGCCGGTCTTGAAAAACTGTTTTTT. Amino acids: CAWSKAAGLEKLFF.

This clone was picked up a small number of times. The V gene is TRBV7-9, the J gene TRBJ1-1; D is perhaps TRBD1 (6 bases). Trimming removed 5 bases at V and 3 bases at J, with 19 bases between. Germline V gene data show CDR1 as SEHNR and CDR2 as FQNEAQ (reference sequence). The CDR3 extends over 16 amino acids. The CDR3 bases are TGTGCCAGCAGCCCCTTGGGAAGGGGGTTTGACACTGAAGCTTTCTTT. Encoded protein: CASSPLGRGFDTEAFF.